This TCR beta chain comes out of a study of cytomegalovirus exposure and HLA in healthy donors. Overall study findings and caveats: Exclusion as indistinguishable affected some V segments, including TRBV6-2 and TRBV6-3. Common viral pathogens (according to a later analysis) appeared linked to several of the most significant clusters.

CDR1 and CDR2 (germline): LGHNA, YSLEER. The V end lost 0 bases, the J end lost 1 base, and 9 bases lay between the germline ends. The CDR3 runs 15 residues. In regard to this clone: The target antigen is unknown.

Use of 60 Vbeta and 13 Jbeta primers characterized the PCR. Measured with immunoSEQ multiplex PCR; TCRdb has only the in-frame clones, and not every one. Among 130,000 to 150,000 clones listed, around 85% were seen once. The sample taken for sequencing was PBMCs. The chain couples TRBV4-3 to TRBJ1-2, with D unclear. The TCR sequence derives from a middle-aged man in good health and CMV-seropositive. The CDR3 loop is CASSQDISLNYGYTF. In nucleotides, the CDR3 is TGCGCCAGCAGCCAAGATATCTCCCTTAACTATGGCTACACCTTC.